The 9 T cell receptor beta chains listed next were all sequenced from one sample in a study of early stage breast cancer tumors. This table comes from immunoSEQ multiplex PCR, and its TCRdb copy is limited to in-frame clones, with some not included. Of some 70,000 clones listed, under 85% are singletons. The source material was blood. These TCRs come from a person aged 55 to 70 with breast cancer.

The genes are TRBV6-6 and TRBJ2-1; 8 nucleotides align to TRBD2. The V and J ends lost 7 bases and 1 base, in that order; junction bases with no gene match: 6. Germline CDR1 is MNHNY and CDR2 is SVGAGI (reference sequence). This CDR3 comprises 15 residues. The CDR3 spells CASTGTSSSYNEQFF. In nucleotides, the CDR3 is TGTGCCAGCACCGGGACTAGTTCGTCCTACAATGAGCAGTTCTTC.

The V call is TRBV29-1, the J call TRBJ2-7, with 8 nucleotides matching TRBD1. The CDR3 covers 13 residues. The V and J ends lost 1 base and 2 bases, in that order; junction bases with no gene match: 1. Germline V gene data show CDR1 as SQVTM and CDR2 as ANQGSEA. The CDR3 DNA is TGCAGCGTTGAAGCACAGGGGGCCTACGAGCAGTACTTC. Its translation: CSVEAQGAYEQYF.

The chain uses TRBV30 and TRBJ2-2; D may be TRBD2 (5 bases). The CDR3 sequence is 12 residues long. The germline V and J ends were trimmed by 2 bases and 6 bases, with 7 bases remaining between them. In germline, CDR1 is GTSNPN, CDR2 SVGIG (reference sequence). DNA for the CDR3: TGTGCCTGGAGTAGAGGGTCCGGGGAGCTGTTTTTT. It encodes CAWSRGSGELFF.

The CDR3 DNA is TGTGCCAGTAGTAGCCGATTCCCACCAGTTTACAATGAGCAGTTCTTC. Protein: CASSSRFPPVYNEQFF. V usage is TRBV19 and J usage is TRBJ2-1; D is undetermined. This CDR3 is 16 amino acids long. V was trimmed by 4 bases and J by 4 bases, leaving 17 bases between them. Germline CDR1 reads LNHDA; CDR2 reads SQIVND (reference sequence).

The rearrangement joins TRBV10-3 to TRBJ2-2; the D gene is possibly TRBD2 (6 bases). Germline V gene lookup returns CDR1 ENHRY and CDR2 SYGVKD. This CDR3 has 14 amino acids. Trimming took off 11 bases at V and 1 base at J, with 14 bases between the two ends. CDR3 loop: CASSREVNTGELFF. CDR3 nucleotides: TGTGCCTCGAGCAGGGAGGTGAACACCGGGGAGCTGTTTTTT.

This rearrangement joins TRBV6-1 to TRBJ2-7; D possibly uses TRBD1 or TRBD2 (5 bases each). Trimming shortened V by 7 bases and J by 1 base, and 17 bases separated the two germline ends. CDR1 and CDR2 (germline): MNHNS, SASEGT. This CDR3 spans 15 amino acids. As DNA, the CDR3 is TGTGCCAGCACCTACCTCGGGGCACCTTCCTACGAGCAGTACTTC. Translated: CASTYLGAPSYEQYF.

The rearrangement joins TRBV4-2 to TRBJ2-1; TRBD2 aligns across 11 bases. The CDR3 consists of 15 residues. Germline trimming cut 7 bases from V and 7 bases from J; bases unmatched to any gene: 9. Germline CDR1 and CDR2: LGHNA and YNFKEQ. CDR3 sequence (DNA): TGTGCCAGCACGTTAGCGGGGGGGCCGGGTAATGAGCAGTTCTTC. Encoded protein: CASTLAGGPGNEQFF.

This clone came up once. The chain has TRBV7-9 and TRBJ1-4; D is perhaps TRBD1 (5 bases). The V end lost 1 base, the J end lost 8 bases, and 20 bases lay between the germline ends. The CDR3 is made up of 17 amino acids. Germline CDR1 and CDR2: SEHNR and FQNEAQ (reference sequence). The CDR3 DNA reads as TGTGCCAGCAGCTTAGTTGGTAGGGGTCTGGCCCCCGAAAAACTGTTTTTT. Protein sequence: CASSLVGRGLAPEKLFF.

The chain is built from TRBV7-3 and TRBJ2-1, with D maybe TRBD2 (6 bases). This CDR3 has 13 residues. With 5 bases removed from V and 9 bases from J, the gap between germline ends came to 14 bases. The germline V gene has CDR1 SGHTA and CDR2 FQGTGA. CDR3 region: CASSPYPTSEQFF. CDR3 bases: TGTGCCAGCAGCCCATACCCGACTAGTGAGCAGTTCTTC.